These T cell receptor beta chains were read from a single sample in a study of technical replicates of blood from several donors. The repertoire was sequenced with immunoSEQ multiplex PCR; TCRdb's copy has only in-frame clones and lacks some. In the table there are around 79,000 clones, 94% of which are singletons. What was sequenced was T cells isolated from PBMCs. These receptors were obtained from a human donor in good health. CDR3s include the opening cysteine and the closing phenylalanine or tryptophan. Fields, in order: CDR3 DNA, CDR3 protein, clone size, J gene, V gene, D gene. The D gene is left open where the match is weak. Some rows have no size entry. The others give once, few or many, or a class for an expanded clone.

TGTGCCATCAGTTTCGCCTCGAGCTCCTACAATGAGCAGTTCTTC,CAISFASSSYNEQFF,NA,TRBJ2-1,TRBV10-3,NA
TGTGCCAGCAGTGAGCCGGGGGGAAAGTGGGGTGGCTACACCTTC,CASSEPGGKWGGYTF,NA,TRBJ1-2,TRBV6-1,NA
TGCGCCAGCAGCTTCACGGGGAACGAGCAGTACTTC,CASSFTGNEQYF,NA,TRBJ2-7,TRBV5-1,NA
TGTGCCAGCAGTTCACTAGCGGGAGGATTGGGGACAGATACGCAGTATTTT,CASSSLAGGLGTDTQYF,NA,TRBJ2-3,TRBV28,TRBD2
TGTGCCATCAGTGAGTCGACCCAGGGGGGCGGCGTCCGCTTTTACAATGAGCAGTTCTTC,CAISESTQGGGVRFYNEQFF,NA,TRBJ2-1,TRBV10-3,NA
TGTGCCAGCAGCTTGGACAGGGGCCGCCTAGACGGCTACACCTTC,CASSLDRGRLDGYTF,NA,TRBJ1-2,TRBV11-2,TRBD1
TGTGCCAGCACCTACGGGGGGTTTGCTGAAGCTTTCTTT,CASTYGGFAEAFF,NA,TRBJ1-1,TRBV6-6,NA
TGTGCCAGCAGCGCTGGGACAGAGGCCTACGAGCAGTACTTC,CASSAGTEAYEQYF,NA,TRBJ2-7,TRBV9,TRBD1
TGTGCCAGCACCCCGTGGGGGCTAGCTGAGAGCTCCTACGAGCAGTACTTC,CASTPWGLAESSYEQYF,NA,TRBJ2-7,TRBV28,NA
TGTGCCAGCAGTTTATCAGGGGGCGCGGGCCTTCAGCCCCAGCATTTT,CASSLSGGAGLQPQHF,NA,TRBJ1-5,TRBV27,TRBD1
TGTGCCGCGCTGGCCAGCGGGAGCTCCTACAATGAGCAGTTCTTC,CAALASGSSYNEQFF,NA,TRBJ2-1,TRBV6-5,TRBD2
TGTGCCAGCAAGAGTGAGACTCTCTACACCGGGGAGCTGTTTTTT,CASKSETLYTGELFF,NA,TRBJ2-2,TRBV2,NA
TGTGCCAGCAGCGCCTACTCTTGGGGGCTAGCGGAGAACAATGAGCAGTTCTTC,CASSAYSWGLAENNEQFF,NA,TRBJ2-1,TRBV7-9,NA
TGTGCCAGCAGCGTAGGGGGACAGGGGGGAGATACGCAGTATTTT,CASSVGGQGGDTQYF,NA,TRBJ2-3,TRBV9,TRBD1
TGTGCCAGCAGTTTAACTGGCTCCTACGAGCAGTACTTC,CASSLTGSYEQYF,NA,TRBJ2-7,TRBV28,NA
TGTGCCAGCAGCGAAACCGGGACAGGCATTGGAAACACCATATATTTT,CASSETGTGIGNTIYF,NA,TRBJ1-3,TRBV5-8,TRBD1
TGTGCCAGCAGCCATCCTACAGGTAGGATCGGGCATGAGCAGTTCTTC,CASSHPTGRIGHEQFF,NA,TRBJ2-1,TRBV4-2,NA
TGTGCCAGCAGTTACGACACGTTCTTCGAAAAACTGTTTTTT,CASSYDTFFEKLFF,once,TRBJ1-4,TRBV6-5,NA
TGTGCCAGCAGCCCCAATAGTATGCACAATGAGCAGTTCTTC,CASSPNSMHNEQFF,once,TRBJ2-1,TRBV14,NA
TGTGCCAGCAGCCCCCCACTGGGACTAGCTGCCTACGAGCAGTACTTC,CASSPPLGLAAYEQYF,NA,TRBJ2-7,TRBV7-8,TRBD2
TGTGCCAGTAGCACACTAGCGGGAGCGGGAGAGACCCAGTACTTC,CASSTLAGAGETQYF,NA,TRBJ2-5,TRBV19,TRBD2
TGTGCCAGCAGCTTGACGGGAGCGGGATACGAGCAGTACTTC,CASSLTGAGYEQYF,NA,TRBJ2-7,TRBV5-6,TRBD2
TGTGCCAGCAGCTTGGACAGGGCACCCGAGCAGTACTTC,CASSLDRAPEQYF,NA,TRBJ2-7,TRBV5-4,NA
TGTGCCAGCAGCCAAGCAGACAGGTGGTATGGCTACACCTTC,CASSQADRWYGYTF,NA,TRBJ1-2,TRBV14,NA
TGTGCCAGCAGTGAAATCGGACAGGGCGCTGGCTACACCTTC,CASSEIGQGAGYTF,NA,TRBJ1-2,TRBV6-1,TRBD1
TGTGCCAGCAGCAAACAGGGATCTAGCACAGATACGCAGTATTTT,CASSKQGSSTDTQYF,NA,TRBJ2-3,TRBV5-4,NA
TGTGCCAGCAGCTTGGGACAGTCCTACGAGCAGTACTTC,CASSLGQSYEQYF,NA,TRBJ2-7,TRBV5-4,NA
TGTGCCAGCAGTGAATTGGATCAAACGGGTACGCAGTATTTT,CASSELDQTGTQYF,once,TRBJ2-3,TRBV6-1,NA
TGCGCCAGCAGCTTGGCTCCTAGCGGGAGATCCCTTTCCTACGAGCAGTACTTC,CASSLAPSGRSLSYEQYF,NA,TRBJ2-7,TRBV5-1,TRBD2
TGTGCCTGGAGAGGGGCGGGAGGGCCCGCTGAGCAGTTCTTC,CAWRGAGGPAEQFF,NA,TRBJ2-1,TRBV30,TRBD2
TGTGCCAGCAGTTTTGGCGGGGGCGGTGAGCAGTTCTTC,CASSFGGGGEQFF,NA,TRBJ2-1,TRBV27,NA
TGCAGCCCAAAGCGCTTTATGGCAGAGAACACTGAAGCTTTCTTT,CSPKRFMAENTEAFF,NA,TRBJ1-1,TRBV29-1,NA
TGTGCCAGCACCCCTAGGGTATTAGCGGGTTATGAGCAGTTCTTC,CASTPRVLAGYEQFF,NA,TRBJ2-1,TRBV2,TRBD2
TGTGCCAGCAGTGAAATGGGGACAGGAGGCTCTAACACTGAAGCTTTCTTT,CASSEMGTGGSNTEAFF,NA,TRBJ1-1,TRBV6-1,TRBD1
TGTGCCAGCAGTTACACGACTAGCGGAAACAATGAGCAGTTCTTC,CASSYTTSGNNEQFF,once,TRBJ2-1,TRBV6-5,TRBD2
TGTGCCAGCAGCAGGACTCCCAGCTACGAGCAGTACTTC,CASSRTPSYEQYF,NA,TRBJ2-7,TRBV7-7,NA
TGTGCCAGCAGCAAAGGAGGGGAGGGAGAAACCGGGGAGCTGTTTTTT,CASSKGGEGETGELFF,NA,TRBJ2-2,TRBV5-4,TRBD2
TGTGCCACGCAATTAGGGGAAGATGGCTACACCTTC,CATQLGEDGYTF,NA,TRBJ1-2,TRBV10-3,NA
TGTGCCAGCAGCCCTCTTTGGGGCGGACAGGGAGCGTACGAGCAGTACTTC,CASSPLWGGQGAYEQYF,NA,TRBJ2-7,TRBV14,TRBD1
TGTGCCAGCAGCTTGTCAGGTCCGCCGCGCACTGAAGCTTTCTTT,CASSLSGPPRTEAFF,NA,TRBJ1-1,TRBV7-2,NA
TGTGCCAGACTTACAGGGGACACTGAAGCTTTCTTT,CARLTGDTEAFF,NA,TRBJ1-1,TRBV2,TRBD1
TGTGCCAGCAGTTACGGGCAGATGAACACTGAAGCTTTCTTT,CASSYGQMNTEAFF,NA,TRBJ1-1,TRBV6-5,NA
TGTGCCAGCTGCCGGGACTACAATCAGCCCCAGCATTTT,CASCRDYNQPQHF,NA,TRBJ1-5,TRBV6-1,NA
TGTGCCAGCAGCGTCGGGACAGGTGCAACCTACGAGCAGTACTTC,CASSVGTGATYEQYF,NA,TRBJ2-7,TRBV11-3,TRBD1
TGTGCCAGCAGCACCTCAGGGGTACCCACTGAAGCTTTCTTT,CASSTSGVPTEAFF,once,TRBJ1-1,TRBV9,NA
TGTGCCAGCAGGGGAGCGCCGTCCTACGAGCAGTACTTC,CASRGAPSYEQYF,NA,TRBJ2-7,TRBV2,NA
TGTGCCAGCAGCTCCTTAACTAGCACAGATACGCAGTATTTT,CASSSLTSTDTQYF,NA,TRBJ2-3,TRBV7-6,NA
TGTGCTAGCAGTCTTTTGACAGAAACAGATACGCAGTATTTT,CASSLLTETDTQYF,once,TRBJ2-3,TRBV7-7,NA
TGTGCCAGTAGGACAGGGGTAGGCACCGGGGAGCTGTTTTTT,CASRTGVGTGELFF,NA,TRBJ2-2,TRBV19,TRBD1
TGTGCCAGCAGTTTGACTAGCGGGAGAAAAAATGAGCAGTTCTTC,CASSLTSGRKNEQFF,NA,TRBJ2-1,TRBV27,TRBD2
TGTGCCAGCAGTTATGACAGGTCGGATACGCAGTATTTT,CASSYDRSDTQYF,once,TRBJ2-3,TRBV27,NA